Listed below are T cell receptor beta chains from one sample, sequenced in a study of cytomegalovirus exposure and HLA in healthy donors. Sequenced by immunoSEQ multiplex PCR; TCRdb stores in-frame clones only, minus some. The sample records 100,000 to 150,000 clones, 77% being singletons. Material for sequencing was PBMCs. All receptors come from a man younger than 35 in good health and CMV-seropositive. Both conserved end residues are part of each CDR3. Each record gives: J gene, D gene, clone size, V gene, CDR3 DNA, CDR3 protein. D genes are given only for firm matches. Not all rows give a size; the values are once, few, many and, for expanded clones, a class.

J: TRBJ2-5
D: NA
size: once
V: TRBV27
DNA: TGTGCCAGCAGTTTAGGGCAGATAACAGAGACCCAGTACTTC
CDR3: CASSLGQITETQYF

J: TRBJ2-1
D: TRBD2
size: NA
V: TRBV6-6
DNA: TGTGCCAGCAGTTGGACTAGCGGGAGTTCCAATGAGCAGTTCTTC
CDR3: CASSWTSGSSNEQFF

J: TRBJ1-2
D: TRBD1
size: NA
V: TRBV6-5
DNA: TGTGCCAGCAGTTCCCAGGGGGTTAATGGCTACACCTTC
CDR3: CASSSQGVNGYTF

J: TRBJ2-6
D: TRBD2
size: few
V: TRBV7-9
DNA: TGTTCCAGCAGCCACCGGGGGGGGGCGGGAGGGGCCAACGTCCTGACTTTC
CDR3: CSSSHRGGAGGANVLTF

J: TRBJ2-1
D: TRBD2
size: once
V: TRBV2
DNA: TGTGCCTCGAAGGGACTAGCGGCGGACAATGAGCAGTTCTTC
CDR3: CASKGLAADNEQFF

J: TRBJ2-5
D: TRBD2
size: NA
V: TRBV2
DNA: TGTGCCAGCAGCACGGGGAGGGAAGAGACCCAGTACTTC
CDR3: CASSTGREETQYF

J: TRBJ2-6
D: NA
size: NA
V: TRBV30
DNA: TGTGCCTCCCCCTCCCCTCTCGGGCACAGGGAAGACCCCTCTGGGGCCAACGTCCTGACTTTC
CDR3: CASPSPLGHREDPSGANVLTF

J: TRBJ2-1
D: TRBD2
size: NA
V: TRBV14
DNA: TGTGCCAGCGCGAGCGGGGGGGCGGAAAGGGAGCAGTTCTTC
CDR3: CASASGGAEREQFF

J: TRBJ1-2
D: TRBD1
size: NA
V: TRBV6-6
DNA: TGTGCCAGCAGTCCGGGACAGCTACCCTTCAATGGCTACACCTTC
CDR3: CASSPGQLPFNGYTF

J: TRBJ1-6
D: NA
size: NA
V: TRBV6-5
DNA: TGTGCCAGCAGTTACGGACGGCAGGGCTTGAAACACCTCCACTTT
CDR3: CASSYGRQGLKHLHF

J: TRBJ1-1
D: NA
size: once
V: TRBV12-5
DNA: TGTGCTAGTGGTTTGCTCCAGGGTTACGCTTTCTTT
CDR3: CASGLLQGYAFF

J: TRBJ2-7
D: TRBD1
size: NA
V: TRBV5-1
DNA: TGCGCCAGCAGCCTTGAGGGACAGATCTCCTACGAGCAGTACTTC
CDR3: CASSLEGQISYEQYF

J: TRBJ2-1
D: TRBD2
size: NA
V: TRBV15
DNA: TGTGCCACCAGCCCCTTTGGGGGTCAACGGACTAGCGGGGTCAATGAGCAGTTCTTC
CDR3: CATSPFGGQRTSGVNEQFF

J: TRBJ2-5
D: TRBD2
size: NA
V: TRBV5-1
DNA: TGCGCCAGCAGCTTGGAGCGACTAGCGGTCCTAACTGGGGGCCAAGAGACCCAGTACTTC
CDR3: CASSLERLAVLTGGQETQYF

J: TRBJ2-3
D: TRBD1
size: NA
V: TRBV2
DNA: TGTGCCAGCAGGACCGGGACAGACACAGATACGCAGTATTTT
CDR3: CASRTGTDTDTQYF

J: TRBJ2-1
D: TRBD2
size: NA
V: TRBV28
DNA: TGTGCCAGCAGTTTTCATAACCGGGAGGGTGAGCAGTTCTTC
CDR3: CASSFHNREGEQFF

J: TRBJ1-1
D: NA
size: few
V: TRBV30
DNA: TGTGCCTGGAGTGTGAGGGCCTCACCCCCATTCTTT
CDR3: CAWSVRASPPFF

J: TRBJ1-2
D: TRBD1
size: NA
V: TRBV27
DNA: TGTGCCAGCAGTTTCACCCAGGGACAGGGGGCCGGGGTGGCATACTATGGCTACACCTTC
CDR3: CASSFTQGQGAGVAYYGYTF

J: TRBJ1-1
D: TRBD1
size: NA
V: TRBV6-5
DNA: TGTGCCAGCCCATCGTGGACAGGAGAGAACACTGAAGCTTTCTTT
CDR3: CASPSWTGENTEAFF

J: TRBJ2-1
D: NA
size: NA
V: TRBV20-1
DNA: TGCAGTGCTAACCGAGGGGGTGAGCAGTTCTTC
CDR3: CSANRGGEQFF

J: TRBJ2-5
D: TRBD2
size: NA
V: TRBV4-1
DNA: TGCGCCAGCAGCGACACTTTACTCAGGACTAGCGGGGTTGAGACCCAGTACTTC
CDR3: CASSDTLLRTSGVETQYF

J: TRBJ1-1
D: NA
size: few
V: TRBV28
DNA: TGTGCCAGCTGCGTAGGACAGTGGAACACTGAAGCTTTCTTT
CDR3: CASCVGQWNTEAFF

J: TRBJ1-1
D: TRBD1
size: NA
V: TRBV7-8
DNA: TGTGCCAGCAGCTCCTCGACAGGGGGCCAAAGTACTGAAGCTTTCTTT
CDR3: CASSSSTGGQSTEAFF

J: TRBJ1-1
D: NA
size: NA
V: TRBV19
DNA: TGTGCCAGTAGGGAGGGAAACACTGAAGCTTTCTTT
CDR3: CASREGNTEAFF

J: TRBJ2-2
D: TRBD1
size: NA
V: TRBV5-1
DNA: TGCGCCAGCAGCTTGCAACAGGGGGCAGGCGGGGAGCTGTTTTTT
CDR3: CASSLQQGAGGELFF

J: TRBJ1-1
D: NA
size: NA
V: TRBV5-4
DNA: TGTGCCAGCAGCTTGGCCTCCCTGGAAGCTTTCTTT
CDR3: CASSLASLEAFF

J: TRBJ1-1
D: NA
size: NA
V: TRBV7-6
DNA: TGTGCCAGCAGCCGACAGGTATCCTCTGAAGCTTTCTTT
CDR3: CASSRQVSSEAFF

J: TRBJ2-7
D: NA
size: NA
V: TRBV15
DNA: TGTGCCACCAGCGGCGAAAACAGAGCCGAGCAGTACTTC
CDR3: CATSGENRAEQYF

J: TRBJ2-7
D: NA
size: NA
V: TRBV5-4
DNA: TGTGCCAGCAGCTTGCCCGCGTCCTACGAGCAGTACTTC
CDR3: CASSLPASYEQYF

J: TRBJ2-1
D: NA
size: NA
V: TRBV6-5
DNA: TGTGCCAGCAGTCCTCTCGGACAGTGGGGCGATGAGCAGTTCTTC
CDR3: CASSPLGQWGDEQFF

J: TRBJ2-2
D: NA
size: NA
V: TRBV5-4
DNA: TGTGCCAGCAGCCGGGACTCCGACACCGGGGAGCTGTTTTTT
CDR3: CASSRDSDTGELFF

J: TRBJ2-3
D: TRBD2
size: NA
V: TRBV7-8
DNA: TGTGCCAGCAGCTCGGGCGCGGGAGGGATTGATACGCAGTATTTT
CDR3: CASSSGAGGIDTQYF

J: TRBJ2-5
D: TRBD2
size: few
V: TRBV4-2
DNA: TGTGCCAGCAGCCCGGGGGCGGGAGGGCGAGAGACCCAGTACTTC
CDR3: CASSPGAGGRETQYF